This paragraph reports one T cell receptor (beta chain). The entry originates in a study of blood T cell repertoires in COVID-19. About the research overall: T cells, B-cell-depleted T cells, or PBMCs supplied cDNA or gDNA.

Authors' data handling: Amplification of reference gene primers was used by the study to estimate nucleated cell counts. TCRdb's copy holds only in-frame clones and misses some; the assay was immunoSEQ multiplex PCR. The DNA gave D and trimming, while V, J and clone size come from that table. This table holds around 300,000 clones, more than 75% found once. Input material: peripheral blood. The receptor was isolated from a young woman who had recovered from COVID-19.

For the CDR3, the DNA is TGTGCCAGCAGCTTAGAGCAGGTTCAGACTGGAAACACCATATATTTT. It specifies CASSLEQVQTGNTIYF. The genes are TRBV7-2 and TRBJ1-3; no clear D gene. V was clipped by 1 base and J by 2 bases, with 12 bases between them. From germline, CDR1 is SGHTA and CDR2 FQGNSA. The CDR3 runs 16 residues.